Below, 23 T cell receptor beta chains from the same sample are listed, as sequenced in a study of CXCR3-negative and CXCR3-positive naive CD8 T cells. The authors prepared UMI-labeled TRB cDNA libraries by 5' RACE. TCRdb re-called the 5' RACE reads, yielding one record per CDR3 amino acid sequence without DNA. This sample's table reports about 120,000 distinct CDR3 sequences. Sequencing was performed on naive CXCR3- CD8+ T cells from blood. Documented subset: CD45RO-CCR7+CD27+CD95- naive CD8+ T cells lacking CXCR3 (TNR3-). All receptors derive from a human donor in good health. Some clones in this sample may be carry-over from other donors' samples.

The CDR3 region is CASSSRQGTDTQYF. V is TRBV27 and J is TRBJ2-3; TCRdb gives TRBD1 as the D gene, but with no DNA this cannot be confirmed. Looked up from germline, CDR1 is MNHEY and CDR2 is SMNVEV (reference sequence). There are 14 residues in the CDR3.

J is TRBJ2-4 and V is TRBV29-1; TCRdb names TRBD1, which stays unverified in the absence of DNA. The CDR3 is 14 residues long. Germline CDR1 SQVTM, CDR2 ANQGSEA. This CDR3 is CSVEDRQGENIQYF. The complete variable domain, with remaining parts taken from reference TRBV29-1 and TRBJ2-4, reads SAVISQKPSRDICQRGTSLTIQCQVDSQVTMMFWYRQQPGQSLTLIATANQGSEATYESGFVIDKFPISRPNLTFSTLTVSNMSPEDSSIYLCSVEDRQGENIQYFGAGTRLSVL.

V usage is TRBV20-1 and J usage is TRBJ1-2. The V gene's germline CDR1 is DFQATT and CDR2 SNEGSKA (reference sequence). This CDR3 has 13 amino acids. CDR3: CSAREETDYGYTF.

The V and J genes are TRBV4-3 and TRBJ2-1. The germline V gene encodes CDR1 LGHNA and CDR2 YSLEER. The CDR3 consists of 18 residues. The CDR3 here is CASSQAGAATSYYNEQFF.

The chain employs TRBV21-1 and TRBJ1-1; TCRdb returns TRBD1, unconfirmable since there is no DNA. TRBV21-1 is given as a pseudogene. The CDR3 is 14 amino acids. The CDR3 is CASTLDRPNTEAFF.

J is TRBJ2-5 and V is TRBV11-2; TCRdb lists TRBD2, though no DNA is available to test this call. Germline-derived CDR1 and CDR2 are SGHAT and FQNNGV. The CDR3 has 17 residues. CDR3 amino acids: CASSRGLAGDRQETQYF.

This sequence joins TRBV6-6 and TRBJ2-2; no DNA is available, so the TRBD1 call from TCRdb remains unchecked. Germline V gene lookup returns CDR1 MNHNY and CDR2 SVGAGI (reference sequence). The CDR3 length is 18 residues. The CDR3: CASSYLWGQDANTGELFF.

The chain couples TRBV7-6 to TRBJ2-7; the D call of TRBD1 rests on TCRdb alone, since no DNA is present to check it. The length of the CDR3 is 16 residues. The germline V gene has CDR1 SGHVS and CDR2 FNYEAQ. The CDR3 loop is CASSLTTTGAYYEQYF.

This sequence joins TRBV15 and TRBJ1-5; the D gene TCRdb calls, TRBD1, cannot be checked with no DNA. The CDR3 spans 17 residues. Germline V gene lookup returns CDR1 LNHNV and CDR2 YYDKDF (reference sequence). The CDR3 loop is CATSLTRRVSGRQPQHF.

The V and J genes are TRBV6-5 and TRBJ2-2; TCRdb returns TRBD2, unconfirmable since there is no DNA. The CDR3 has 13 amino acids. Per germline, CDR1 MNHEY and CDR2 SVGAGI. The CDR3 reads CASRAHTGGELFF.

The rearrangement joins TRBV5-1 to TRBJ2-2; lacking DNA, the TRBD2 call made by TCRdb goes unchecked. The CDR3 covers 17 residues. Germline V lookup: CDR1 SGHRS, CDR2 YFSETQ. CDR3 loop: CASSLDASSRNTGELFF.

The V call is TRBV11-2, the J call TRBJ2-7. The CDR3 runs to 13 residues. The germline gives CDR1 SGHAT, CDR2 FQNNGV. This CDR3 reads CASSFSGEYEQYF.

The CDR3 spells CASSFSSDPYNEQFF. V usage is TRBV6-2 or TRBV6-3 and J usage is TRBJ2-1. The CDR3 runs to 15 residues. Germline V lookup: CDR1 MNHEY, CDR2 SVGEGT.

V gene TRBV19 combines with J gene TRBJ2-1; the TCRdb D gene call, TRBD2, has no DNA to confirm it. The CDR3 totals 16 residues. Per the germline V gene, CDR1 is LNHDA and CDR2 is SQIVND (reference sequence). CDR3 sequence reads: CASSILAGGAYNEQFF.

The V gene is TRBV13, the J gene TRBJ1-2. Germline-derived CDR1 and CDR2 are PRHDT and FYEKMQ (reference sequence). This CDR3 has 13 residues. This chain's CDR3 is CASSLGRGYGYTF. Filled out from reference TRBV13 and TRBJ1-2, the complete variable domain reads AAGVIQSPRHLIKEKRETATLKCYPIPRHDTVYWYQQGPGQDPQFLISFYEKMQSDKGSIPDRFSAQQFSDYHSELNMSSLELGDSALYFCASSLGRGYGYTFGSGTRLTVV.

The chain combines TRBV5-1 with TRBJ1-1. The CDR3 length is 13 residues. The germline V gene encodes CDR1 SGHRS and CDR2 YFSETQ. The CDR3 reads CASSWGKGTEAFF.

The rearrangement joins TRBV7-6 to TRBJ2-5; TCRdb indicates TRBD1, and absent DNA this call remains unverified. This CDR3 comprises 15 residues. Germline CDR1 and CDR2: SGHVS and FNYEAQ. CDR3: CASSLEAGGQETQYF.

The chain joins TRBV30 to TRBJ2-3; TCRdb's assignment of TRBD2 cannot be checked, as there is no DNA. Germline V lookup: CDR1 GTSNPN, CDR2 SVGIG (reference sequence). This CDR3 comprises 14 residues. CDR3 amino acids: CAWNYGLAVDTQYF.

Here the CDR3 reads CASSQGQVDLSEQFF. The rearrangement uses TRBV5-5 and TRBJ2-1; without DNA, the TCRdb call of TRBD1 cannot be checked. The germline gives CDR1 SGHKS, CDR2 YYEKEE (reference sequence). This CDR3 comprises 15 residues.

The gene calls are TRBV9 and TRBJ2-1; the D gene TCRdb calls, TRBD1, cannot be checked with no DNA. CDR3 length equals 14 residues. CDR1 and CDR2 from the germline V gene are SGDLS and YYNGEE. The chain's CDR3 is CASSVGGAPNEQFF.

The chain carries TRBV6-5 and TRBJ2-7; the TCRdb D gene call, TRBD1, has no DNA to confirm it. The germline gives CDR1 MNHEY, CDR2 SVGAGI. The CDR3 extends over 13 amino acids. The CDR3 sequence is CASRTGGMDEQYF.

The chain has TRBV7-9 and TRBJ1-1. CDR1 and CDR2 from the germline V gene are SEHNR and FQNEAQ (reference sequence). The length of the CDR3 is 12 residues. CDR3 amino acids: CASSSRGTEAFF.

CDR3: CASIQTGFAYNEQFF. The genes are TRBV7-2 and TRBJ2-1; TCRdb proposes TRBD1, but this gene call is untestable without DNA. The CDR3 length is 15 residues. CDR1 is SGHTA and CDR2 is FQGNSA in the germline V gene.